This T cell receptor (beta chain) was sequenced for a study of T cell responses to AZD1222 COVID-19 vaccine. General observations from the study: After two AZD1222 doses, spike-specific TCR breadth and depth rose versus day 0.

The study pooled second doses at about 4 or about 12 weeks. CDR1 and CDR2 from the germline V gene are SGHTA and FQGTGA. Germline trimming cut 5 bases from V and 1 base from J; bases unmatched to any gene: 12. The CDR3 is 19 amino acids. A note on this clone: Its specificity is not known.

Sequenced by immunoSEQ multiplex PCR; TCRdb stores in-frame clones only, minus some. Of some 130,000 clones listed, approximately 91% are singletons. Material: peripheral blood, obtained 28 days after the second AZD1222 dose. The sequence came from an adult who received the AZD1222 COVID-19 vaccine. The chain employs TRBV7-3 and TRBJ2-6; 9 nucleotides match TRBD1. CDR3 nucleotides: TGTGCCAGCAGCCTCCCCGGGACAGGGTTAATTTCTGGGGCCAACGTCCTGACTTTC. It codes for CASSLPGTGLISGANVLTF.